The present TCR beta chain was sequenced within a study of human T cells and chemical hapten exposure. Study background: DPC at 2% was the sensitizing agent, placed on around 2 cm by around 2 cm of upper inner arm skin. Patches that contained 0.01% DPC were applied to the upper back and read at 6 days.

The study, taken as a whole, reports: Alopecia was present in the donors, so their immune response may differ from healthy people's.

CDR1 and CDR2 from the germline V gene are MNHNS and SASEGT. Trimming removed 7 bases at V and 1 base at J, with 10 bases between. CDR3 size: 13 residues. Described time point: pre-sensitization, week 0. Treatment meaning: therapeutic diphenylcyclopropenone sensitization with weekly scalp DPC. Via MiXCR, TCRdb re-called the RACE reads, giving one row per CDR3 protein. The sample has 190,000 or so distinct CDR3 sequences; just under 30% are singletons. This clonotype was seen only a few times. Its specificity is unknown. The source of this sequence is a woman aged 30 to 39 with alopecia areata. Some clones in this sample may be carry-over from other donors' samples. This specimen was whole blood, taken in connection with sensitization to the hapten diphenylcyclopropenone (DPC). The chain recombines TRBV6-1 with TRBJ1-2; possible D gene TRBD1, 6 bases. The CDR3 DNA sequence: TGTGCCAGCACCAGGACAGATAACTATGGCTACACCTTC. It is translated as CASTRTDNYGYTF.